These 29 T cell receptor beta chains were all obtained from the same sample, sequenced in a study of T cells in Graves' hyperthyroidism and ophthalmopathy. Using RNA transcripts as the source, TCR beta CDR3 regions were amplified. The primer set for the first-round RT-PCR of the TCR CDR3 was HTBI. TCRdb redid the calling of the multiplex PCR reads with MiXCR, one entry per CDR3 protein. The sample shows roughly 380,000 distinct CDR3 sequences, about 14% of them seen only once. The specimen was blood. Receptors were obtained from a man younger than 40 with Graves' hyperthyroidism that later progressed to Graves' ophthalmopathy.

The table lists this clonotype with many counts. The chain couples TRBV7-2 to TRBJ1-2; 7 bases are shared with TRBD1. In germline, CDR1 is SGHTA, CDR2 FQGNSA. Germline trimming cut 5 bases from V and 8 bases from J; bases unmatched to any gene: 8. The CDR3 totals 13 residues. Here the CDR3 reads CASSRQGISGYTF. The CDR3, as DNA: TGTGCCAGCAGCCGACAGGGAATTAGCGGCTACACCTTC.

This clonotype was counted a few times. The V and J genes are TRBV20-1 and TRBJ2-3; 10 nucleotides align to TRBD1. V shed 0 bases, J shed 2 bases, and the junction held 17 bases outside the gene matches. There are 20 residues in the CDR3. The germline V gene encodes CDR1 DFQATT and CDR2 SNEGSKA (reference sequence). Written as DNA, the CDR3 is TGCAGTGCTAGAGACACCGGGACAGGGGCTGGGGGGCCCAACACAGATACGCAGTATTTT. Translating it yields CSARDTGTGAGGPNTDTQYF.

This clonotype came up a few times. The genes are TRBV5-4 and TRBJ2-3; 7 bases match TRBD2. V shed 6 bases and J 4 bases; nucleotides not matched to a gene: 5. Per germline, CDR1 SGHNT and CDR2 YYREEE (reference sequence). The CDR3 totals 13 residues. CDR3 nucleotides: TGTGCCAGCACTGGGGGGGACCCAGATACGCAGTATTTT. Residues: CASTGGDPDTQYF.

The table lists this clonotype with a count of one. Given a much more abundant clone one base away, this may be a read error. The chain employs TRBV7-9 and TRBJ2-3, with 7 nucleotides matching TRBD1. Germline CDR1 reads SEHNR; CDR2 reads FQNEAQ (reference sequence). The CDR3 is 13 residues long. CDR3 in amino acids: CASSASGTDTRYF. The DNA of the CDR3 is TGTGCTAGCAGCGCCTCAGGGACAGATACGCGGTATTTT.

At least ten counts were recorded for this clonotype. The CDR3 coding sequence is TGTGCCAGCTCACCACCATGGCAGGGCTCAGATACGCAGTATTTT. Translation gives CASSPPWQGSDTQYF. This chain uses TRBV18 with TRBJ2-3; maybe TRBD1 (5 bases). The CDR3 sequence is 15 residues long. From germline, CDR1 is KGHSH and CDR2 LQKENI. V lost 0 bases to trimming and J lost 4 bases, with 11 bases between them.

This clonotype came up many times. V usage is TRBV13 and J usage is TRBJ1-1; no clear D. V lost 6 bases and J lost 3, with 17 bases in between. Germline values: CDR1 PRHDT, CDR2 FYEKMQ (reference sequence). The CDR3 is 15 amino acids. CDR3 in amino acids: CASRSTRGWHTEAFF. DNA of the CDR3: TGTGCCAGCAGATCAACCCGAGGGTGGCACACTGAAGCTTTCTTT.

Ten or more counts support this clonotype. The V gene is TRBV20-1, the J gene TRBJ2-5, with TRBD2 as a possible D gene (5 bases). Germline CDR1 DFQATT, CDR2 SNEGSKA (reference sequence). Trimming removed 2 bases at V and 5 bases at J, with 12 bases between. CDR3 length: 13 amino acids. The DNA for the CDR3 is TGCAGTGCTAGATCCGGGGTAGGGGAGACCCAGTACTTC. Its translation is CSARSGVGETQYF.

This clonotype has a handful of counts. The V and J genes are TRBV6-7 and TRBJ2-1; D remains unclear. TRBV6-7 is classed as an ORF, of uncertain function. This CDR3 comprises 17 residues. V lost 0 bases and J 5 bases, leaving 17 bases between the germline ends. The DNA for the CDR3 is TGTGCCAGCAGTTACTCCCCGTGGACCTTACAGCACAATGAGCAGTTCTTC. Its protein product is CASSYSPWTLQHNEQFF.

There are many counts of this clonotype. The chain combines TRBV7-2 with TRBJ2-3; no clear D gene. Deletions cut 4 bases from V and 6 bases from J, with 8 bases between. Germline V gene lookup returns CDR1 SGHTA and CDR2 FQGNSA. The CDR3 is made up of 12 amino acids. The chain's CDR3 is CASSSSLDTQYF. The CDR3 DNA is TGTGCCAGCAGCTCGAGTCTGGATACGCAGTATTTT.

This clonotype appeared many times. V and J are TRBV2 and TRBJ2-7, with TRBD1 as a possible D gene (6 bases). The V gene's germline CDR1 is SNHLY and CDR2 FYNNEI. V lost 11 bases and J lost 3, with 14 bases in between. This CDR3 comprises 12 residues. In DNA form, the CDR3 reads TGTGCCTTTGGGGACATAATCTACGAGCAGTACTTC. Protein: CAFGDIIYEQYF.

The rearrangement joins TRBV5-1 to TRBJ2-1; D is uncertain. Trimming took off 4 bases at V and 10 bases at J, with 12 bases between the two ends. Germline V CDR1 and CDR2: SGHRS, YFSETQ. This CDR3 is 12 amino acids long. The DNA for the CDR3 is TGCGCCAGCAGCCCGTCGCAAGGAGAGCAGTTCTTC. Protein: CASSPSQGEQFF.

The V call is TRBV6-1, the J call TRBJ2-7, with D possibly being TRBD1 (5 bases). This CDR3 contains 15 residues. V was clipped by 4 bases and J by 6 bases, with 19 bases between them. CDR1 is MNHNS, CDR2 SASEGT, per germline. The CDR3 DNA is TGTGCCAGCAGTGCCCGCCCAGGGATCCGACTCGAGCAGTACTTC. Translated, it gives CASSARPGIRLEQYF.

This clonotype was seen a handful of times. The V call is TRBV5-1, the J call TRBJ2-5; 7 nucleotides match TRBD1. The germline CDR1 and CDR2 sequences are SGHRS and YFSETQ. With V trimmed by 3 bases and J by 7 bases, 9 bases remained unmatched. The length of the CDR3 is 14 residues. The CDR3 region has the DNA TGCGCCAGCAGCTCTGGACAGGTCCGGGTGACCCAGTACTTC. Protein: CASSSGQVRVTQYF.

Regarding this clonotype: An end of the junction differs from the germline gene, which may be a read error. This chain connects TRBV3-1 to TRBJ2-1, with D perhaps assigned TRBD1 or TRBD2 (6 bases each). CDR1 LGHDT and CDR2 YNNKEL come from the germline V gene (reference sequence). The CDR3 is 15 amino acids. CDR3 coding DNA: TGTGCCAGCAGCCAAGATGGGGGGCGGTACAATAAGCAGTTCTTC. Its protein is CASSQDGGRYNKQFF.

This clonotype was counted a few times. The rearrangement joins TRBV7-9 to TRBJ2-7; D is possibly TRBD1 (5 bases). This CDR3 has 12 residues. Germline V CDR1 and CDR2: SEHNR, FQNEAQ (reference sequence). The V and J ends lost 5 bases and 4 bases respectively, with 9 bases between them. CDR3 amino acids: CASSDAGYEQYF. CDR3 DNA: TGTGCCAGCAGCGATGCAGGGTACGAGCAGTACTTC.

The chain joins TRBV9 to TRBJ2-1, with 7 bases identical to TRBD1. The germline gives CDR1 SGDLS, CDR2 YYNGEE. This CDR3 contains 14 residues. The J segment lost 7 bases and the V segment lost 4 bases, leaving 8 bases of the junction unmatched. CDR3 coding DNA: TGTGCCAGCAGCCCCGGGGACAGACAGAATGAGCAGTTCTTC. Amino acids: CASSPGDRQNEQFF. Using reference TRBV9 and TRBJ2-1 for the parts outside the CDR3, the full variable domain is DSGVTQTPKHLITATGQRVTLRCSPRSGDLSVYWYQQSLDQGLQFLIQYYNGEERAKGNILERFSAQQFPDLHSELNLSSLELGDSALYFCASSPGDRQNEQFFGPGTRLTVL.

The chain links TRBV24-1 to TRBJ2-5; D is unresolved. V was shortened by 9 bases and J by 4 bases, with 8 bases between the two germline ends. Germline loops: CDR1 KGHDR, CDR2 SFDVKD. This CDR3 spans 11 amino acids. CDR3 sequence: CATGRGETQYF. The CDR3 DNA sequence: TGTGCCACCGGGCGAGGAGAGACCCAGTACTTC.

In its sample, this clonotype was seen many times. Written as DNA, the CDR3 is TGTGCCTACACGACAGGGGGCTATGGCTACACCTTC. Protein product: CAYTTGGYGYTF. The chain is built from TRBV30 and TRBJ1-2; 9 positions agree with TRBD1. The J segment lost 4 bases and the V segment lost 7 bases, leaving 4 bases of the junction unmatched. Germline lookup yields CDR1 GTSNPN and CDR2 SVGIG (reference sequence). The CDR3 contains 12 residues.

Ten or more counts support this clonotype. The chain has TRBV12-3 or TRBV12-4 and TRBJ2-7; no definite D call. Trimming stripped 0 bases from V and 0 bases from J, with 9 bases between. The CDR3 runs to 15 residues. The CDR3 is CASSLAPGSSYEQYF. CDR3 DNA: TGTGCCAGCAGTTTAGCGCCAGGAAGCTCCTACGAGCAGTACTTC.

The chain carries TRBV4-1 and TRBJ1-4; TRBD1 matches 9 bases. This CDR3 comprises 15 residues. Germline V gives CDR1 MGHRA, CDR2 YSYEKL. Germline trimming cut 1 base from V and 6 bases from J; bases unmatched to any gene: 3. CDR3 nucleotides: TGCGCCAGCAGCCAAGTAGGGACAGGGTATGAAAAACTGTTTTTT. Protein product: CASSQVGTGYEKLFF.

This clonotype was observed once. The gene calls are TRBV5-6 and TRBJ1-2; perhaps TRBD1 as D (5 bases). CDR1 and CDR2 from the germline V gene are SGHDT and YYEEEE. This CDR3 is built from 14 residues. Trimming pared 0 bases from V and 8 bases from J, leaving 14 bases between. In nucleotides, the CDR3 is TGTGCCAGCAGCTTGGCGGGGCGCGCAGAGGGCTACACCTTC. As protein: CASSLAGRAEGYTF.

The V call is TRBV6-5, the J call TRBJ1-2; D gene uncertain. Germline CDR1 is MNHEY and CDR2 is SVGAGI. The CDR3 sequence is 16 residues long. Between the trimmed V and J ends, which lost 2 bases and 8 bases, there was a span of 21 bases. The CDR3 here is CASSYDGPTYVEGYTF. In DNA form, the CDR3 reads TGTGCCAGCAGTTACGATGGACCGACGTATGTGGAAGGCTACACCTTC.

This clonotype was recorded many times. The V and J genes are TRBV18 and TRBJ2-6; D is uncertain. V gave up 8 bases and J gave up 2 bases, with 7 bases separating them. Per germline, CDR1 KGHSH and CDR2 LQKENI. The CDR3 is 13 amino acids. CDR3 protein: CASSPPGANVLTF. CDR3 sequence (DNA): TGTGCCAGCAGTCCCCCTGGGGCCAACGTCCTGACTTTC.

At least ten counts were recorded for this clonotype. This chain links TRBV11-3 with TRBJ2-1; no firm D call. Looked up from germline, CDR1 is SGHNT and CDR2 is YENEEA. V shed 6 bases and J shed 3 bases, with 15 bases lying between them. The length of the CDR3 is 15 residues. CDR3 in DNA: TGTGCCAGCAGTTGTGCCGGTTTACACTACAATGAGCAGTTCTTC. As protein: CASSCAGLHYNEQFF.

This clonotype was detected many times. The chain combines TRBV20-1 with TRBJ2-1; the D gene is possibly TRBD2 (6 bases). Per the germline V gene, CDR1 is DFQATT and CDR2 is SNEGSKA (reference sequence). Trimming left V 3 bases short and J 0 bases short, with 12 bases between. The CDR3 has 15 residues. The CDR3 region is CSASGGVSSYNEQFF. CDR3 DNA: TGCAGTGCTAGTGGCGGGGTGAGCTCCTACAATGAGCAGTTCTTC.

In this sample, this clonotype turned up a few times. This chain uses TRBV6-1 with TRBJ1-4; maybe TRBD1 (6 bases). V lost 8 bases, J lost 7 bases, and 14 bases lay in between. In germline, CDR1 is MNHNS, CDR2 SASEGT. This CDR3 has 13 residues. The CDR3 here is CASGGGQGEKLFF. In nucleotides, the CDR3 is TGTGCCAGCGGGGGGGGGCAGGGTGAAAAACTGTTTTTT.

The J gene is TRBJ2-3, the V gene TRBV20-1; 8 nucleotides match TRBD1. The CDR3 runs 14 residues. Losses at the gene ends were 7 bases for V and 3 bases for J; bases not matched to a gene: 9. Germline CDR1 DFQATT, CDR2 SNEGSKA (reference sequence). The CDR3 loop is CSVIQGDGTDTQYF. CDR3 in DNA: TGCAGTGTCATACAGGGGGATGGAACAGATACGCAGTATTTT.

At least ten counts were recorded for this clonotype. The V gene is TRBV7-3, the J gene TRBJ1-6; no clear D gene. Trimming took off 5 bases at V and 9 bases at J, with 11 bases between the two ends. CDR1 is SGHTA and CDR2 is FQGTGA in the germline V gene. This CDR3 spans 13 amino acids. CDR3 nucleotide sequence: TGTGCCAGCAGCCTGGGCGTTGGTTCACCCCTCCACTTT. This sequence encodes CASSLGVGSPLHF.

At least ten counts were recorded for this clonotype. The chain is built from TRBV7-2 and TRBJ1-3; D remains ambiguous. The V gene's germline CDR1 is SGHTA and CDR2 FQGNSA. CDR3 length: 15 amino acids. Trimming left V 5 bases short and J 0 bases short, with 11 bases between. CDR3 DNA: TGTGCCAGCAGCCTAACAAGGGACTCTGGAAACACCATATATTTT. The encoded protein is CASSLTRDSGNTIYF.